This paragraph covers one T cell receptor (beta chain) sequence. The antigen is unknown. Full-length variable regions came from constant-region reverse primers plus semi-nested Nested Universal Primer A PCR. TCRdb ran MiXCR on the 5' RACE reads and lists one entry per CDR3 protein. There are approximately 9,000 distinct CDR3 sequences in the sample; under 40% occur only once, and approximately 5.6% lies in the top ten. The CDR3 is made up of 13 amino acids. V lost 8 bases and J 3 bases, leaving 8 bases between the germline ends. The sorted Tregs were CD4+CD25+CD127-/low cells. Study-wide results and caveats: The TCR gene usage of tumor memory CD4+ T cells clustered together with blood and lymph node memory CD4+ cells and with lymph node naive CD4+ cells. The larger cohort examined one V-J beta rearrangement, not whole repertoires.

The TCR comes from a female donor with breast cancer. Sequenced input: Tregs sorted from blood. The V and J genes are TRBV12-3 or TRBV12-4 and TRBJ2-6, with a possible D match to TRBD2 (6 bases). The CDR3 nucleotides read TGTGCCAGCCGGGGAGGTGGGGCCAACGTCCTGACTTTC. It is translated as CASRGGGANVLTF.